The present T cell receptor (beta chain) was sequenced within a study of Graves' ophthalmopathy and Graves' hyperthyroidism. The wider study: Prior to any treatment, peripheral blood was collected at the time of initial diagnosis.

Using RNA transcripts, the TCR beta CDR3 regions were amplified. RT-PCR with HTBI primers came first, then second-round multiplex PCR. TCRdb called the multiplex PCR reads again in MiXCR, with one record for every CDR3 protein. The table lists approximately 410,000 distinct CDR3 sequences, approximately 15% of them singletons, with about 7.3% in the top ten. On this clonotype: The junction and the germline gene differ at one end; a read error may be behind it.

Germline V gives CDR1 MNHEY, CDR2 SVGAGI. This CDR3 is built from 13 residues. Participants with hyperthyroidism, aged 18 to 65, were newly diagnosed with under 2 months' duration. This chain connects TRBV6-5 to TRBJ1-1; D perhaps matches TRBD1 (6 bases). This sequence originates from a woman aged 18 to 35 with stable Graves' hyperthyroidism. Sequenced input: peripheral blood. The CDR3: CVSSWDILTEAFF. CDR3 DNA: TGTGTCAGCAGTTGGGACATACTAACTGAAGCTTTCTTT.